These 23 T cell receptor beta chains were sequenced from one sample in a study of cytomegalovirus exposure and HLA in healthy donors. It was with 60 Vbeta and 13 Jbeta primers that the PCR ran. Profiled with immunoSEQ multiplex PCR; TCRdb holds only in-frame clones, not every one. The table lists 110,000 or so clones, over 75% of them singletons. The sample consisted of PBMCs. These receptors were obtained from a middle-aged man in good health and CMV-seropositive.

The chain carries TRBV5-4 and TRBJ2-5, with TRBD2 matching over 13 bases. The CDR3 runs 17 residues. In germline, CDR1 is SGHNT, CDR2 YYREEE (reference sequence). The V segment lost 3 bases and the J segment 2 bases; nucleotides outside the gene matches: 7. The CDR3 DNA reads TGTGCCAGCAGCTCGCCGGGACTAGCGGGGAATCAAGAGACCCAGTACTTC. Its protein is CASSSPGLAGNQETQYF.

The rearrangement joins TRBV19 to TRBJ1-5, with 11 bases identical to TRBD1. The CDR3 length is 15 residues. V lost 4 bases and J lost 6; bases outside the gene matches: 5. Germline lookup yields CDR1 LNHDA and CDR2 SQIVND (reference sequence). DNA of the CDR3: TGTGCCAGTAGTACCAGGACAGGGGGCGGTCAGCCCCAGCATTTT. This translates into CASSTRTGGGQPQHF.

This clone has just a few counts. This chain connects TRBV5-1 to TRBJ1-1; the D gene is possibly TRBD1 (5 bases). The ends were cut back, 4 bases at V and 3 bases at J, with 16 bases in the middle. The CDR3 covers 15 residues. Germline V gene lookup returns CDR1 SGHRS and CDR2 YFSETQ. The DNA of the CDR3 is TGCGCCAGCAGCATGAGAGACAGTTTCGACACTGAAGCTTTCTTT. This encodes CASSMRDSFDTEAFF. Based on the CDR3 plus reference TRBV5-1 and TRBJ1-1, the full variable domain is KAGVTQTPRYLIKTRGQQVTLSCSPISGHRSVSWYQQTPGQGLQFLFEYFSETQRNKGNFPGRFSGRQFSNSRSEMNVSTLELGDSALYLCASSMRDSFDTEAFFGQGTRLTVV.

The chain employs TRBV11-2 and TRBJ2-7; D is uncertain. The CDR3 length is 14 residues. Trimming took off 1 base at V and 2 bases at J, with 9 bases between the two ends. Germline CDR1 and CDR2: SGHAT and FQNNGV. DNA of the CDR3: TGTGCCAGCAGCTTAGTGGGCAGAACCTACGAGCAGTACTTC. Translation: CASSLVGRTYEQYF.

V gene TRBV5-8 combines with J gene TRBJ1-1, with D perhaps matching TRBD1 (5 bases). The germline V gene encodes CDR1 SGHTS and CDR2 YDEGEE. This CDR3 has 13 amino acids. V was clipped by 0 bases and J by 7 bases, with 10 bases between them. The CDR3 coding sequence is TGTGCCAGCAGCTTGGAGGGGCGGATTGAAGCTTTCTTT. Translating it yields CASSLEGRIEAFF.

J is TRBJ1-2 and V is TRBV2; no reliable D call. Looked up from germline, CDR1 is SNHLY and CDR2 is FYNNEI. Trimming removed 0 bases from V and 2 bases from J, with 10 bases in between. This CDR3 region has 15 residues. In nucleotides, the CDR3 is TGTGCCAGCAGTGAAGCGCTTGCAGCGAACTATGGCTACACCTTC. This translates into CASSEALAANYGYTF.

The rearrangement links TRBV7-2 to TRBJ2-3; unclear D gene. V lost 5 bases and J 5 bases, leaving 5 bases between the germline ends. Germline V gene data show CDR1 as SGHTA and CDR2 as FQGNSA. CDR3 length: 11 amino acids. The CDR3 DNA reads TGTGCCAGCAGCCTTCTAGATACGCAGTATTTT. Protein: CASSLLDTQYF.

This clone was counted once. This chain uses TRBV5-6 with TRBJ2-2; 8 bases agree with TRBD2. The CDR3 has 15 residues. Germline lookup yields CDR1 SGHDT and CDR2 YYEEEE. V trimming: 5 bases; J trimming: 3 bases; junction bases outside the gene matches: 6. The CDR3 DNA follows: TGTGCCAGCAGACGGGGGGGCAGGGACACCGGGGAGCTGTTTTTT. Its protein product is CASRRGGRDTGELFF.

J is TRBJ1-1 and V is TRBV28; D remains ambiguous. CDR1 MDHEN and CDR2 SYDVKM come from the germline V gene. V was cut by 2 bases and J by 2 bases, with 12 bases left in between. The CDR3 is 15 amino acids. The CDR3 is CASSLLAGGNTEAFF. The CDR3 DNA sequence: TGTGCCAGCAGTTTACTTGCGGGCGGCAACACTGAAGCTTTCTTT.

V and J are TRBV9 and TRBJ2-1; 8 nucleotides agree with TRBD2. V was pared by 0 bases and J by 2 bases, with 4 bases of the junction left unmatched. CDR1 is SGDLS and CDR2 is YYNGEE in the germline V gene. The CDR3 is 16 residues long. The CDR3 reads CASSVGGGRTYNEQFF. Written as DNA, the CDR3 is TGTGCCAGCAGCGTAGGCGGGGGGCGAACCTACAATGAGCAGTTCTTC.

This clone occurred a few times. J is TRBJ2-3 and V is TRBV6-1, with 10 positions matching TRBD2. The CDR3 has 15 residues. The germline V gene encodes CDR1 MNHNS and CDR2 SASEGT. V lost 1 base, J lost 6 bases, and 4 bases stayed unmatched. As DNA, the CDR3 is TGTGCCAGCAGTGAAGAAAGCGGGGGGGCCGATACGCAGTATTTT. It encodes CASSEESGGADTQYF.

This clone was found a few times. V is TRBV4-1 and J is TRBJ2-2; 9 nucleotides align to TRBD1. CDR1 MGHRA and CDR2 YSYEKL come from the germline V gene. The V and J ends lost 6 bases and 0 bases, in that order; junction bases with no gene match: 5. This CDR3 has 16 residues. The CDR3 DNA sequence: TGCGCCAGCAGGGAACGGGACAGGGCGAACACCGGGGAGCTGTTTTTT. Translated, it gives CASRERDRANTGELFF.

This clone came up once. The genes are TRBV5-1 and TRBJ2-7; TRBD1 might be the D (6 bases). Trimming took 4 bases from V and 3 from J, leaving 17 bases between them. This CDR3 comprises 15 residues. The germline gives CDR1 SGHRS, CDR2 YFSETQ. In nucleotides, the CDR3 is TGCGCCAGCAGCAGAACAACAGGGATTTTCTACGAGCAGTACTTC. It encodes CASSRTTGIFYEQYF.

J is TRBJ1-4 and V is TRBV6-1; the D gene is possibly TRBD1 (5 bases). The V and J ends lost 2 bases and 0 bases respectively, with 10 bases between them. CDR1 and CDR2 (germline): MNHNS, SASEGT. This CDR3 is built from 16 residues. The CDR3 DNA reads TGTGCCAGCAGTGAACCGGGGGTTGCAACTAATGAAAAACTGTTTTTT. Translated, it gives CASSEPGVATNEKLFF.

With regard to this clone: At one end, the junction sequence differs from germline, possibly due to a read error. V usage is TRBV29-1 and J usage is TRBJ2-5, with a tentative D call TRBD2 (5 bases). This CDR3 is 17 amino acids long. Germline values: CDR1 SQVTM, CDR2 ANQGSEA. CDR3 sequence reads: CSAESAWGGGGQETQYF. The CDR3 DNA reads TGCAGCGCTGAAAGCGCGTGGGGTGGAGGTGGTCAAGAGACCCAGTACTTC.

The rearrangement links TRBV6-5 to TRBJ1-6; D gene unclear. Germline CDR1 reads MNHEY; CDR2 reads SVGAGI. The CDR3 totals 11 residues. The V end was cut by 6 bases, the J end by 18 bases, with 15 bases between. The DNA of the CDR3 is TGTGCCAGCAGGACTGGCATCTTCCCCCACTTT. It is translated as CASRTGIFPHF.

This clone occurred a few times. The chain has TRBV18 and TRBJ1-1, with a possible D match to TRBD1 (5 bases). Germline-derived CDR1 and CDR2 are KGHSH and LQKENI. This CDR3 contains 15 residues. V lost 1 base to trimming and J lost 0 bases, with 9 bases between them. CDR3 DNA: TGTGCCAGCTCACCACTCCCAGGGTTGAACACTGAAGCTTTCTTT. Its protein is CASSPLPGLNTEAFF.

A few counts support this clone. The rearrangement joins TRBV5-1 to TRBJ1-1, with D possibly TRBD1 on 5 matching bases. Germline V gene lookup returns CDR1 SGHRS and CDR2 YFSETQ. V lost 2 bases to trimming and J lost 4 bases, with 9 bases between them. The CDR3 loop spans 13 amino acids. DNA of the CDR3: TGCGCCAGCAGCTTCGGACAAGGCACTGAAGCTTTCTTT. Translated: CASSFGQGTEAFF. The variable domain in full, completed from reference TRBV5-1 and TRBJ1-1, reads KAGVTQTPRYLIKTRGQQVTLSCSPISGHRSVSWYQQTPGQGLQFLFEYFSETQRNKGNFPGRFSGRQFSNSRSEMNVSTLELGDSALYLCASSFGQGTEAFFGQGTRLTVV.

The rearrangement joins TRBV12-2 to TRBJ2-2; TRBD2 is the table's D call, not checked against the DNA. TRBV12-2 is designated a pseudogene. The CDR3 totals 20 residues. The CDR3 DNA reads TGTGCAAGTCGCTTACCACCAGTAATGGAGCGGGGGGGAGTGCGCGGGGAGCTGTTTTTT. Its translation is CASRLPPVMERGGVRGELFF.

This clone appeared once. The chain combines TRBV5-6 with TRBJ1-5; D is possibly TRBD1 (6 bases). CDR3 size: 15 residues. The germline CDR1 and CDR2 sequences are SGHDT and YYEEEE. The V end was cut by 4 bases, the J end by 2 bases, with 13 bases between. In DNA, the CDR3 is TGTGCCAGCAGCACAGGGTTGATCCGCAATCAGCCCCAGCATTTT. Its translation is CASSTGLIRNQPQHF.

The chain combines TRBV10-3 with TRBJ1-2; TRBD1 matches at 7 bases. The CDR3 has 16 residues. In germline, CDR1 is ENHRY, CDR2 SYGVKD. Trimming at V came to 3 bases and at J to 6 bases, leaving 13 bases not matched to a gene. The CDR3, as DNA: TGTGCCATCAGTGAAAACAACAGGGGTGGGTTAGATGGCTACACCTTC. The encoded protein is CAISENNRGGLDGYTF.

The chain links TRBV5-1 to TRBJ2-5; TRBD2 aligns across 9 bases. V shed 4 bases, J shed 1 base, and the junction held 8 bases outside the gene matches. CDR1 SGHRS and CDR2 YFSETQ come from the germline V gene. The CDR3 is 16 residues long. As DNA, the CDR3 is TGCGCCAGCAGCCTCCTGAGCGGGGGGCCCCAAGAGACCCAGTACTTC. Translated, it gives CASSLLSGGPQETQYF.

This clone was observed once. The chain links TRBV5-4 to TRBJ2-7, with 7 nucleotides matching TRBD1. The junction had 4 bases not matched to a gene; V was cut back by 4 bases and J by 0 bases. Germline V CDR1 and CDR2: SGHNT, YYREEE (reference sequence). The CDR3 runs 14 residues. Here the CDR3 DNA reads TGTGCCAGCAGCCCCGACAGGGTCTCCTACGAGCAGTACTTC. As protein: CASSPDRVSYEQYF.